These T cell receptor beta chains were read from a single sample in a study of response to subunit inactivated influenza vaccine. Using its own MiXCR run on the RT-PCR reads, TCRdb lists one record per CDR3 protein. This sample has roughly 570,000 distinct CDR3 sequences, with approximately 15% found just once. Sequenced here: PBMCs from blood, sampled roughly 12 days after vaccination. These receptors came from a man in his fifties who received an inactivated influenza vaccine. The CDR3 runs from the conserved cysteine through the conserved F or W. D genes are given only for firm matches. Rows give clone size only sometimes, using once, few, many, or a class for an expanded clone.

CDR3 protein,CDR3 DNA,D gene,clone size,V gene,J gene
CASSRLAGGVFF,TGTGCCAGCAGCCGACTAGCGGGAGGTGTGTTCTTC,TRBD2,NA,TRBV14,TRBJ2-1
CASSLDGQGNTEAFF,TGTGCCAGCAGTTTAGACGGACAGGGAAACACTGAAGCTTTCTTT,TRBD1,few,TRBV12-3/TRBV12-4,TRBJ1-1
CASSPQLAANTGELFF,TGTGCCAGCTCACCGCAACTAGCGGCGAACACCGGGGAGCTGTTTTTT,TRBD2,NA,TRBV18,TRBJ2-2
CASSQDTVQETQYF,TGTGCCAGCAGCCAAGATACGGTCCAAGAGACCCAGTACTTC,NA,many,TRBV14,TRBJ2-5
CASSQVGGQGASEQYF,TGTGCCAGCAGCCAAGTAGGTGGACAGGGGGCGTCCGAGCAGTACTTC,TRBD1,NA,TRBV3-1,TRBJ2-7
CATGTTGLAGTYEQYF,TGTGCCACCGGAACAACTGGACTAGCGGGAACCTACGAGCAGTACTTC,TRBD2,few,TRBV15,TRBJ2-7
CASSLEQGFEQYF,TGTGCCAGCAGCTTAGAACAGGGATTCGAGCAGTACTTC,NA,NA,TRBV11-2,TRBJ2-7
CASKYLPGIQETQYF,TGCGCCAGCAAATACTTACCGGGGATCCAAGAGACCCAGTACTTC,NA,NA,TRBV5-1,TRBJ2-5
CASSQVTSGGEDTQYF,TGCGCCAGCAGCCAAGTCACTAGCGGGGGGGAGGATACGCAGTATTTT,TRBD2,NA,TRBV4-3,TRBJ2-3
CASSLWGQGANYGYTF,TGTGCCAGCAGTTTATGGGGACAGGGGGCTAACTATGGCTACACCTTC,TRBD1,NA,TRBV28,TRBJ1-2
CASSPQGLDTQYF,TGCGCCAGCAGCCCCCAAGGGTTGGATACGCAGTATTTT,NA,many,TRBV5-1,TRBJ2-3
CASSSQGRADTQYF,TGCGCCAGCAGCTCACAGGGACGGGCAGATACGCAGTATTTT,NA,many,TRBV5-1,TRBJ2-3
CASSQMGQGKSYEQYF,TGCGCCAGCAGCCAAATGGGACAGGGGAAGTCGTACGAGCAGTACTTC,TRBD1,many,TRBV4-1,TRBJ2-7
CASSFPSGQLQFF,TGTGCCAGCAGTTTCCCGTCGGGCCAGTTACAGTTCTTC,NA,few,TRBV12-3/TRBV12-4,TRBJ2-1
CASILGRGAAEAFF,TGTGCCAGCATCCTAGGAAGGGGGGCGGCTGAAGCTTTCTTT,NA,many,TRBV12-3/TRBV12-4,TRBJ1-1
CASSEQGSGNTIYF,TGTGCCAGCAGCGAACAGGGCTCTGGAAACACCATATATTTT,NA,NA,TRBV7-9,TRBJ1-3
CAIRSGADSAEAFF,TGTGCCATCCGATCGGGGGCTGATTCTGCTGAAGCTTTCTTT,NA,NA,TRBV10-3,TRBJ1-1
CASSFSGQGPYEQYF,TGTGCCAGCAGTTTTTCGGGACAGGGTCCATACGAGCAGTACTTC,TRBD1,few,TRBV12-3/TRBV12-4,TRBJ2-7